This entry features one T cell receptor beta chain sequence. Its target is not known. This table comes from immunoSEQ multiplex PCR, and its TCRdb copy is limited to in-frame clones, with some not included. The top ten clones hold 7% to 7.5% of a sample with approximately 75,000 clones, around 80% of them seen once. Patients had chemo-refractory metastatic non-small-cell lung cancer and received focal radiation plus CTLA-4 blockade that used ipilimumab. The data were obtained in a study of radiotherapy plus CTLA-4 blockade in lung cancer. Broader study findings: In blood, after radiotherapy plus ipilimumab, tumor-derived TCR clones expanded.

The V end lost 5 bases, the J end lost 0 bases, and 13 bases lay between the germline ends. Germline V gives CDR1 KGHSH, CDR2 LQKENI. The CDR3 has 16 amino acids. The V call is TRBV18, the J call TRBJ1-4, with a weak D call TRBD1 (5 bases). This sequence originates from a human donor with non-small cell lung cancer who had a complete response to radiotherapy plus ipilimumab. Source: peripheral blood, taken from a patient treated with radiotherapy plus ipilimumab. The CDR3 is CASSSGQSTTNEKLFF. DNA of the CDR3: TGTGCCAGCTCATCCGGACAATCCACAACTAATGAAAAACTGTTTTTT.